This T cell receptor beta chain is drawn from a study of blood T cell repertoires in COVID-19. Clones were read by immunoSEQ multiplex PCR, and TCRdb kept only the in-frame ones, dropping some. The table lists 400,000 or so clones, around 89% of them singletons, with roughly 1.6% in the top ten. Trimming removed 0 bases from V and 0 bases from J, with 5 bases in between. The CDR3 totals 15 residues. Germline CDR1 and CDR2: LGHDT and YNNKEL (reference sequence). The chain has TRBV3-1 (or the pseudogene TRBV3-2) and TRBJ2-2; no reliable D call. The TCR comes from a woman aged 40 to 55 with COVID-19, enrolled during active disease. The sequenced material came from peripheral blood. Written as DNA, the CDR3 is TGTGCCAGCAGCCAAGATATCGCGAACACCGGGGAGCTGTTTTTT. Amino acid sequence: CASSQDIANTGELFF.